This entry lists 16 T cell receptor beta chains sequenced from one sample in a study of vaccination effects on CD4 cells after COVID-19. These receptors' targets are unknown. ViraFEST expansion of antigen-specific CD4+ T cells with viral peptide pools preceded sequencing. A 10-day culture period preceded the isolation of CD4+ T cells. It was between March and December 2020 that the person had a SARS-CoV-2 infection confirmed by PCR. Libraries were prepared by immunoSEQ multiplex PCR; TCRdb keeps only in-frame clonotypes and omits some of them. Of tens of thousands of clones in the sample, about 73% were seen once. This material consisted of CD4+ T cells from PBMCs cultured with HCoV-NL63 spike peptides, taken before COVID-19 vaccination. The receptor set was obtained from a human donor who had a prior SARS-CoV-2 infection.

This clone occurred a few times. V is TRBV5-1 and J is TRBJ1-2; tentative D call: TRBD1 (5 bases). Per the germline V gene, CDR1 is SGHRS and CDR2 is YFSETQ. The length of the CDR3 is 15 residues. V dropped 1 base and J dropped 4 bases, with 14 bases sitting between them. In DNA form, the CDR3 reads TGCGCCAGCAGCTTGTCGGCAGGGAGTGGCTATGGCTACACCTTC. Amino acids: CASSLSAGSGYGYTF. Complete variable domain (other parts from reference TRBV5-1 and TRBJ1-2): KAGVTQTPRYLIKTRGQQVTLSCSPISGHRSVSWYQQTPGQGLQFLFEYFSETQRNKGNFPGRFSGRQFSNSRSEMNVSTLELGDSALYLCASSLSAGSGYGYTFGSGTRLTVV.

The V and J genes are TRBV3-1 (or the pseudogene TRBV3-2) and TRBJ2-3; 9 positions match TRBD1. V gave up 2 bases and J gave up 6 bases; unmatched junction bases: 6. The CDR3 runs to 15 residues. CDR1 LGHDT and CDR2 YNNKEL come from the germline V gene (reference sequence). CDR3 coding DNA: TGTGCCAGCAGCCAATGGGGACAGGGTTTCGATACGCAGTATTTT. Amino acids: CASSQWGQGFDTQYF.

The chain joins TRBV4-2 to TRBJ2-2; D is ambiguous. The germline V gene encodes CDR1 LGHNA and CDR2 YNFKEQ. The length of the CDR3 is 20 residues. Trimming stripped 2 bases from V and 0 bases from J, with 22 bases between. Here the CDR3 DNA reads TGTGCCAGCAGCCAAATATCCCCGGTTGGCCAGCGCGCGAACACCGGGGAGCTGTTTTTT. It translates to CASSQISPVGQRANTGELFF.

The chain uses TRBV19 and TRBJ1-5; 7 bases are a match to TRBD1. This CDR3 contains 18 residues. The V gene end was trimmed by 6 bases and the J gene end by 0 bases; junction bases not matched to a gene: 14. Germline values: CDR1 LNHDA, CDR2 SQIVND (reference sequence). This CDR3 reads CASRPAPGGPYSNQPQHF. The CDR3 coding sequence is TGTGCCAGTAGGCCAGCCCCAGGGGGTCCCTATAGCAATCAGCCCCAGCATTTT.

This rearrangement joins TRBV5-4 to TRBJ2-7; 14 bases match TRBD2. CDR3 length: 18 amino acids. After removal of 4 bases from V and 4 bases from J, the junction contained 13 bases not matched to a gene. CDR1 is SGHNT and CDR2 is YYREEE in the germline V gene (reference sequence). The CDR3 loop reads CASSQGLAGGRTSYEQYF. For the CDR3, the DNA is TGTGCCAGCAGCCAAGGACTAGCGGGAGGAAGGACCTCTTACGAGCAGTACTTC.

The chain links TRBV5-1 to TRBJ2-3; D is unclear. From germline, CDR1 is SGHRS and CDR2 YFSETQ. The CDR3 totals 13 residues. The V end lost 6 bases, the J end lost 6 bases, and 14 bases lay between the germline ends. CDR3 DNA: TGCGCCAGCACGGTCTCGTTGGGGGATACGCAGTATTTT. As protein: CASTVSLGDTQYF.

The CDR3 DNA sequence: TGTGCCAGCAGTGCTTACAGGGGGAACTATGGCTACACCTTC. Translated, it gives CASSAYRGNYGYTF. The V gene is TRBV2, the J gene TRBJ1-2; TRBD1 agrees at 8 bases. V dropped 4 bases and J dropped 2; count of bases not matched to a gene: 3. The CDR3 extends over 14 amino acids. Germline CDR1 and CDR2: SNHLY and FYNNEI.

A few counts support this clone. The chain has TRBV10-3 and TRBJ1-1, with a tentative D call TRBD1 (6 bases). The CDR3 spans 12 residues. Germline assignment: CDR1 ENHRY and CDR2 SYGVKD. The ends were cut back, 5 bases at V and 5 bases at J, with 9 bases in the middle. The CDR3 DNA is TGTGCCATCAGTACAGGGCGAACTGAAGCTTTCTTT. Translating gives CAISTGRTEAFF.

This clone was recorded a few times. CDR3 bases: TGTGCCAGCAGCCCCAACAGGGGGGGCACCGGGGAGCTGTTTTTT. Protein sequence: CASSPNRGGTGELFF. This sequence joins TRBV7-8 and TRBJ2-2; D is perhaps TRBD1 (8 bases). Germline loops: CDR1 SGHVS, CDR2 FQNEAQ. CDR3 length: 15 amino acids. The V and J ends lost 5 bases and 4 bases respectively, with 14 bases between them.

This sequence joins TRBV9 and TRBJ2-5; 7 bases line up with TRBD2. Germline values: CDR1 SGDLS, CDR2 YYNGEE. V was pared by 2 bases and J by 4 bases, with 2 bases of the junction left unmatched. The CDR3 length is 13 residues. CDR3 region: CASSVGGGETQYF. CDR3 nucleotide sequence: TGTGCCAGCAGCGTGGGGGGGGGAGAGACCCAGTACTTC. The variable domain in full, with the rest retrieved from reference TRBV9 and TRBJ2-5, is DSGVTQTPKHLITATGQRVTLRCSPRSGDLSVYWYQQSLDQGLQFLIQYYNGEERAKGNILERFSAQQFPDLHSELNLSSLELGDSALYFCASSVGGGETQYFGPGTRLLVL.

The chain carries TRBV7-2 and TRBJ2-1; no definite D call. V was clipped by 2 bases and J by 5 bases, with 7 bases between them. The CDR3 has 13 amino acids. The germline V gene has CDR1 SGHTA and CDR2 FQGNSA. The DNA of the CDR3 is TGTGCCAGCAGCTTAACCCAAAACAATGAGCAGTTCTTC. Translated, it gives CASSLTQNNEQFF.

The chain couples TRBV18 to TRBJ2-3, with 7 bases aligning to TRBD1. The CDR3 is 17 residues long. Trimming cost V 4 bases and J 2 bases; bases outside gene matches: 12. The germline V gene encodes CDR1 KGHSH and CDR2 LQKENI. DNA for the CDR3: TGTGCCAGCTCACGACCTGCGACAGGGCGGTACACAGATACGCAGTATTTT. The encoded protein is CASSRPATGRYTDTQYF.

The rearrangement links TRBV7-9 to TRBJ2-7; D is uncertain. From germline, CDR1 is SEHNR and CDR2 FQNEAQ (reference sequence). Trimming shortened V by 1 base and J by 0 bases, and 7 bases separated the two germline ends. The length of the CDR3 is 14 residues. CDR3 nucleotides: TGTGCCAGCAGCTTAGGGGTAAACTCCTACGAGCAGTACTTC. Translation: CASSLGVNSYEQYF.

This clone appeared a few times. The rearrangement links TRBV9 to TRBJ1-1; no definite D call. This CDR3 spans 13 amino acids. In germline, CDR1 is SGDLS, CDR2 YYNGEE. The germline V and J ends were trimmed by 4 bases and 1 base, with 8 bases remaining between them. This CDR3 reads CASSIHRNTEAFF. The DNA for the CDR3 is TGTGCCAGCAGCATTCATAGGAACACTGAAGCTTTCTTT.

The rearrangement uses TRBV18 and TRBJ2-3, with 9 bases identical to TRBD1. Trimming cost V 5 bases and J 4 bases; bases outside gene matches: 7. The germline CDR1 and CDR2 sequences are KGHSH and LQKENI. The CDR3 length is 15 residues. This CDR3 is CASSTTGGFADTQYF. The CDR3 DNA reads TGTGCCAGCTCAACAACAGGGGGCTTTGCAGATACGCAGTATTTT.

The DNA for the CDR3 is TGTGCCAGCAGCGTGACTAGCGGGGGGGCCCAAACCGGGGAGCTGTTTTTT. This encodes CASSVTSGGAQTGELFF. The rearrangement links TRBV5-4 to TRBJ2-2, with 14 bases aligning to TRBD2. Per germline, CDR1 SGHNT and CDR2 YYREEE (reference sequence). The CDR3 has 17 amino acids. V was clipped by 4 bases and J by 5 bases; unmatched bases: 7.